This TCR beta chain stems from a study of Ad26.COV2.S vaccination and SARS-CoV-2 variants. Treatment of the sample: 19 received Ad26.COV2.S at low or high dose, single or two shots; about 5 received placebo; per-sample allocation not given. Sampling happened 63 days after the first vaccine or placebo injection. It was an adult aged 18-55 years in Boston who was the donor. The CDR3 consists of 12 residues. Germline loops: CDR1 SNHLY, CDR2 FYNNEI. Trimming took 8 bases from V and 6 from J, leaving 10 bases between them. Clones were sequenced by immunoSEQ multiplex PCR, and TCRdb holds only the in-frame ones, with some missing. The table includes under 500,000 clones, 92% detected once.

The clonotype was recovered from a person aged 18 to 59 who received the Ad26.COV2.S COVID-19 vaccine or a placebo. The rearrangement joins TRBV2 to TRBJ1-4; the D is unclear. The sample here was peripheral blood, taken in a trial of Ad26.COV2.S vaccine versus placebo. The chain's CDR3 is CASCPGDEKLFF. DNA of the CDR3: TGTGCCAGCTGTCCCGGTGATGAAAAACTGTTTTTT.